This is a list of T cell receptor beta chains from one sample in a study of blood T cell repertoires in COVID-19. Here immunoSEQ multiplex PCR was the method, and the copy in TCRdb shows in-frame clones only, minus some. The sample yields about 250,000 clones, about 82% seen once. Source material: peripheral blood. These receptors all come from a woman of 80 years or more with COVID-19, enrolled during active disease. The CDR3 runs from the conserved cysteine through the conserved F or W. A D gene is named only where the DNA matches it firmly. Expanded clones get a size class; other rows say once, few or many, or leave the size out.

D: TRBD1
size: .
V: TRBV11-2
J: TRBJ1-1
DNA: TGTGCCAGCACACGACAGGGGGCGGAAACTGAAGCTTTCTTT
CDR3: CASTRQGAETEAFF

D: .
size: once
V: TRBV2
J: TRBJ2-5
DNA: TGTGCCAGCAGTGGGAGAGGGCTAGGTACTTTAGAGACCCAGTACTTC
CDR3: CASSGRGLGTLETQYF

D: .
size: .
V: TRBV10-2
J: TRBJ1-2
DNA: TGCGCCAGCAGTGAAGGGAGGACGGTTGGCTACACCTTC
CDR3: CASSEGRTVGYTF

D: TRBD1
size: .
V: TRBV7-9
J: TRBJ1-6
DNA: TGTGCCAGCTCGGAGACAGGGGGTAATTCACCCCTCCACTTT
CDR3: CASSETGGNSPLHF

D: TRBD1
size: .
V: TRBV28
J: TRBJ1-1
DNA: TGTGCCAGCATAAGGGGACAGATGGGTGAAGCTTTCTTT
CDR3: CASIRGQMGEAFF

D: TRBD1
size: few
V: TRBV3-1/TRBV3-2
J: TRBJ1-5
DNA: TGTGCCAGCAGCCGCGGGACAGCCGTCTATCCCCAGCATTTT
CDR3: CASSRGTAVYPQHF

D: TRBD2
size: .
V: TRBV3-1/TRBV3-2
J: TRBJ2-5
DNA: TGTGCCAGCAGCTTAACTCCTAGCGGGGGCTCGTTGGCCCAGTACTTC
CDR3: CASSLTPSGGSLAQYF

D: TRBD1
size: few
V: TRBV5-1
J: TRBJ2-2
DNA: TGCGCCAGCAGCTTCTACAGGGGCGCCTACACCGGGGAGCTGTTTTTT
CDR3: CASSFYRGAYTGELFF

D: TRBD1
size: .
V: TRBV7-2
J: TRBJ1-6
DNA: TGTGCCAGCCGCCCCGGGACAGGGCTCAATTCACCCCTCCACTTT
CDR3: CASRPGTGLNSPLHF

D: TRBD2
size: once
V: TRBV5-1
J: TRBJ2-3
DNA: TGCGCCAGCAGCTTGCTTTCTAGCGGGGCGGATACGCAGTATTTT
CDR3: CASSLLSSGADTQYF

D: TRBD1
size: .
V: TRBV2
J: TRBJ1-2
DNA: TGTGCCAGCAGGGAGGGGACAGGGAACAACTATGGCTACACCTTC
CDR3: CASREGTGNNYGYTF

D: TRBD1
size: .
V: TRBV5-1
J: TRBJ1-4
DNA: TGCGCCAGCAGCCCAACGACAGGGACTAATGAAAAACTGTTTTTT
CDR3: CASSPTTGTNEKLFF

D: TRBD2
size: .
V: TRBV5-1
J: TRBJ2-2
DNA: TGCGCCAGCAGCTTGACGCTAGCGGGGGGGATGAACACCGGGGAGCTGTTTTTT
CDR3: CASSLTLAGGMNTGELFF

D: .
size: .
V: TRBV28
J: TRBJ1-2
DNA: TGTGCCAGCGGACCCCCATGGACAGAAAACTATGGCTACACCTTC
CDR3: CASGPPWTENYGYTF

D: TRBD1
size: .
V: TRBV2
J: TRBJ2-6
DNA: TGTGCCAGCAGTGAAGTCACAGGGGTAGGGGCCAACGTCCTGACTTTC
CDR3: CASSEVTGVGANVLTF

D: TRBD1
size: .
V: TRBV28
J: TRBJ2-2
DNA: TGTGCCAGCAAGAGACAGGGTGGCACCGGGGAGCTGTTTTTT
CDR3: CASKRQGGTGELFF

D: .
size: .
V: TRBV19
J: TRBJ2-3
DNA: TGTGCCAGTAGTGCCCGAGTTAGCACAGATACGCAGTATTTT
CDR3: CASSARVSTDTQYF

D: TRBD2
size: few
V: TRBV28
J: TRBJ2-1
DNA: TGTGCCAGCAGCCGCTCCCTTAGACTAGCGGGGGTGGTAGAGCAGTTCTTC
CDR3: CASSRSLRLAGVVEQFF

D: TRBD2
size: .
V: TRBV3-1/TRBV3-2
J: TRBJ2-1
DNA: TGTGCCAGCAGCCTGGGACTAGCGGACAATGAGCAGTTCTTC
CDR3: CASSLGLADNEQFF

D: .
size: .
V: TRBV21-1
J: TRBJ2-3
DNA: TGTGCCAGCAGCGCTCGGACAGTCGCTTGCACAGATACGCAGTATTTT
CDR3: CASSARTVACTDTQYF

D: TRBD2
size: .
V: TRBV6-5
J: TRBJ2-7
DNA: TGTGCCAGTGTCGTTTCGGTAGGGAGGGGCTACGAGCAGTACTTC
CDR3: CASVVSVGRGYEQYF

D: .
size: .
V: TRBV19
J: TRBJ1-1
DNA: TGTGCCAGTAGTATCCGGGAAAAGACTGAAGCTTTCTTT
CDR3: CASSIREKTEAFF

D: TRBD2
size: medium-sized
V: TRBV7-3
J: TRBJ2-1
DNA: TGTGCCAGCAGCTTGACTAGCGGGGGGGCAGTTGAGCAGTTCTTC
CDR3: CASSLTSGGAVEQFF

D: TRBD1
size: .
V: TRBV27
J: TRBJ1-1
DNA: TGTGCCAGCAGTAGGACAGGGGGCGGAACTGAAGCTTTCTTT
CDR3: CASSRTGGGTEAFF

D: TRBD2
size: .
V: TRBV24-1
J: TRBJ2-2
DNA: TGTGCCACCAGTGATCGGGGACTAGCGGGGGACACCGGGGAGCTGTTTTTT
CDR3: CATSDRGLAGDTGELFF

D: .
size: .
V: TRBV7-9
J: TRBJ2-5
DNA: TGTGCCAGCAGCTTTCTTCTGGGCCAGATACAAGAGACCCAGTACTTC
CDR3: CASSFLLGQIQETQYF

D: TRBD1
size: .
V: TRBV11-3
J: TRBJ2-1
DNA: TGTGCCAGCAGCACGGACAGGGTTAATGAGCAGTTCTTC
CDR3: CASSTDRVNEQFF